This T cell receptor (beta chain) is drawn from a study of graft-versus-host responses after intestinal transplantation. Regarding this clone: The antigen remains undetermined.

Profiling relied on immunoSEQ multiplex PCR, and the TCRdb table lists in-frame clones only, not all of them. The sample shows about 130,000 clones, around 90% of them seen only once. Trimming stripped 3 bases from V and 5 bases from J, with 9 bases between. The CDR3 covers 13 residues. Germline V CDR1 and CDR2: LGHNA, YNFKEQ. The sequences come from unstimulated CD4+ T cells sorted from spleen or lymph node cells, collected before intestinal transplant. The clonotype originates from a human donor who received an intestinal transplant. The rearrangement uses TRBV4-2 and TRBJ2-3, with D perhaps TRBD2 (5 bases). As DNA, the CDR3 is TGTGCCAGCAGCCATGTCCGGGAAGATACGCAGTATTTT. As protein: CASSHVREDTQYF.